Presented here are 14 T cell receptor beta chains from one specimen sequenced in a study of cytotoxic CD8 clonotypes in ibrutinib-treated CLL. TCRdb keeps only in-frame clones here, not all; method: immunoSEQ multiplex PCR. The table records tens of thousands of clones, 45% to 60% of them present only once. This specimen consisted of PBMCs, obtained after 12 months of ibrutinib treatment. The receptors here all came from a human donor with chronic lymphocytic leukemia.

This clone has only a few counts. The chain carries TRBV6-5 and TRBJ1-6, with TRBD1 matching over 7 bases. The germline gives CDR1 MNHEY, CDR2 SVGAGI. The CDR3 is made up of 14 amino acids. With 5 bases clipped from V and 10 bases from J, the junction kept 8 bases outside the gene matches. The DNA for the CDR3 is TGTGCCAGCAGTCCGACAGGGAGGTCCTCACCCCTCCACTTT. Protein: CASSPTGRSSPLHF.

This clone was counted ten times or more. This chain's CDR3 is CASSFQANTEAFF. DNA of the CDR3: TGTGCCAGCAGCTTCCAGGCGAACACTGAAGCTTTCTTT. J is TRBJ1-1 and V is TRBV11-1; D is undetermined. The CDR3 has 13 amino acids. V was shortened by 3 bases and J by 1 base, with 6 bases between the two germline ends. Germline values: CDR1 SGHAT, CDR2 FQDESV (reference sequence).

In its sample, this clone was seen many times. The chain joins TRBV5-6 to TRBJ1-1; no firm D call. The CDR3 length is 12 residues. Germline CDR1 is SGHDT and CDR2 is YYEEEE. Trimming took off 5 bases at V and 8 bases at J, with 13 bases between the two ends. The chain's CDR3 is CASRRDPGEAFF. The CDR3 DNA is TGTGCCAGCAGACGTGACCCGGGGGAAGCTTTCTTT. The full variable domain, its missing parts supplied by reference TRBV5-6 and TRBJ1-1, is DAGVTQSPTHLIKTRGQQVTLRCSPKSGHDTVSWYQQALGQGPQFIFQYYEEEERQRGNFPDRFSGHQFPNYSSELNVNALLLGDSALYLCASRRDPGEAFFGQGTRLTVV.

This chain joins TRBV28 and TRBJ1-4; no clear D gene. CDR3 length equals 16 residues. V was shortened by 1 base and J by 8 bases, with 17 bases between the two germline ends. Germline values: CDR1 MDHEN, CDR2 SYDVKM. This CDR3 reads CASSLSRLKGREKLFF. The CDR3 DNA sequence: TGTGCCAGCAGTTTATCCCGGTTGAAGGGCCGAGAAAAACTGTTTTTT.

This clone occurred many times. The V and J genes are TRBV30 and TRBJ2-7, with D possibly called TRBD1 or TRBD2 (5 bases each). CDR3 size: 12 residues. Trimming pared 6 bases from V and 7 bases from J, leaving 16 bases between. Germline CDR1 GTSNPN, CDR2 SVGIG (reference sequence). The CDR3 sequence is CACRDGDIEQYF. The DNA for the CDR3 is TGTGCCTGCCGGGACGGAGACATTGAGCAGTACTTC.

This clone was seen a handful of times. The rearrangement links TRBV5-1 to TRBJ2-1, with D perhaps matching TRBD1 (6 bases). The V end lost 4 bases, the J end lost 5 bases, and 13 bases lay between the germline ends. CDR3 size: 14 residues. CDR1 and CDR2 (germline): SGHRS, YFSETQ. The CDR3 sequence is CASSRSGQNNEQFF. CDR3 nucleotides: TGCGCCAGCAGCCGGAGCGGACAGAACAATGAGCAGTTCTTC.

Concerning this clone itself: Other DNA sequences in the same sample also yield this CDR3. The chain recombines TRBV5-1 with TRBJ2-1, with TRBD2 as a possible D gene (7 bases). The CDR3 consists of 15 residues. From germline, CDR1 is SGHRS and CDR2 YFSETQ. Deletions cut 0 bases from V and 4 bases from J, with 11 bases between. The CDR3 spells CASSLVGGAYNEQFF. The CDR3 DNA sequence: TGCGCCAGCAGCTTGGTTGGGGGGGCTTACAATGAGCAGTTCTTC.

The V call is TRBV6-1, the J call TRBJ2-3, with D uncertain. The germline V and J ends were trimmed by 7 bases and 6 bases, with 11 bases remaining between them. The CDR3 covers 12 residues. The germline V gene encodes CDR1 MNHNS and CDR2 SASEGT. Here the CDR3 reads CASTQVRDTQYF. Written as DNA, the CDR3 is TGTGCCAGCACCCAAGTCAGGGATACGCAGTATTTT.

This rearrangement joins TRBV9 to TRBJ2-7; D not resolved. CDR1 is SGDLS and CDR2 is YYNGEE in the germline V gene. The CDR3 consists of 13 residues. V lost 0 bases to trimming and J lost 3 bases, with 7 bases between them. CDR3 sequence reads: CASSVAEFYEQYF. CDR3 in DNA: TGTGCCAGCAGCGTAGCGGAGTTCTACGAGCAGTACTTC.

The rearrangement uses TRBV11-2 and TRBJ2-3; TRBD2 matches 7 bases. CDR3 length: 15 residues. The V gene end was trimmed by 4 bases and the J gene end by 4 bases; junction bases not matched to a gene: 8. CDR1 and CDR2 from the germline V gene are SGHAT and FQNNGV. CDR3 region: CASSSQLALSDTQYF. CDR3 nucleotide sequence: TGTGCCAGCAGCTCTCAACTAGCGCTCTCAGATACGCAGTATTTT.

This clone was picked up a small number of times. J is TRBJ1-5 and V is TRBV30, with 12 bases fitting TRBD1. The V gene end was trimmed by 5 bases and the J gene end by 2 bases; junction bases not matched to a gene: 10. Per the germline V gene, CDR1 is GTSNPN and CDR2 is SVGIG (reference sequence). The CDR3 consists of 17 residues. Here the CDR3 reads CAWYFRDRGPGNQPQHF. The CDR3 nucleotides read TGTGCCTGGTATTTCCGGGACAGGGGGCCGGGCAATCAGCCCCAGCATTTT.

The sample holds one count of this clone. This chain joins TRBV25-1 and TRBJ2-5, with a possible D match to TRBD1 (5 bases). Germline CDR1 is MGHDK and CDR2 is SYGVNS. The V end lost 3 bases, the J end lost 2 bases, and 16 bases lay between the germline ends. The CDR3 has 16 amino acids. CDR3 sequence: CASSEYRVGRQETQYF. For the CDR3, the DNA is TGTGCCAGCAGTGAGTATCGAGTGGGGCGGCAAGAGACCCAGTACTTC.

This clone was picked up a small number of times. This sequence joins TRBV19 and TRBJ1-5; D remains ambiguous. CDR3 length: 12 amino acids. The germline CDR1 and CDR2 sequences are LNHDA and SQIVND (reference sequence). Trimming removed 5 bases from V and 2 bases from J, with 4 bases in between. CDR3 coding DNA: TGTGCCAGTAGTGGGGGCAATCAGCCCCAGCATTTT. Protein sequence: CASSGGNQPQHF.

The chain uses TRBV5-4 and TRBJ1-2, with 7 bases matching TRBD1. The CDR3 runs 14 residues. CDR1 is SGHNT and CDR2 is YYREEE in the germline V gene (reference sequence). After removal of 2 bases from V and 8 bases from J, the junction contained 9 bases not matched to a gene. CDR3 protein: CASSFLTGASGYTF. In nucleotides, the CDR3 is TGTGCCAGCAGCTTTTTAACAGGGGCTTCCGGCTACACCTTC.